This entry describes one T cell receptor beta chain. The germline V and J ends were trimmed by 1 base and 5 bases, with 9 bases remaining between them. The CDR3 runs 13 residues. Germline CDR1 is SGDLS and CDR2 is YYNGEE. This entry is derived from a study of CD8 T cells in Susac syndrome. The authors reverse transcribed roughly 0.5 to 1 ug RNA with random hexamers. MiXCR was run by TCRdb on the immunoSEQ multiplex PCR reads, yielding one entry per CDR3 protein. Of 180,000 or so distinct CDR3 sequences detected, around 95% appear once; the ten largest clones hold over 0.12%. V and J are TRBV9 and TRBJ2-5, with a tentative D call TRBD2 (5 bases). Sequencing used CD4+ T cells from PBMCs. This clonotype originated in a human donor in good health. This chain's CDR3 is CASSVRRGETQYF. DNA for the CDR3: TGTGCCAGCAGCGTAAGAAGAGGGGAGACCCAGTACTTC.